Each of the 28 T cell receptor beta chains below was sequenced from the same sample in a study of somatic mutations in cytotoxic T cells in rheumatoid arthritis. Data came from immunoSEQ multiplex PCR; TCRdb stores just in-frame clones and leaves some out. The sample contains 20,000 to 25,000 clones, about 82% of which appear only once. Sequenced: CD8+ T cells sorted from blood. All receptors come from an adult with rheumatoid arthritis.

This chain uses TRBV19 with TRBJ2-5; 9 bases are a match to TRBD2. With 9 bases clipped from V and 3 bases from J, the junction kept 5 bases outside the gene matches. Germline CDR1 is LNHDA and CDR2 is SQIVND (reference sequence). The CDR3 is made up of 13 amino acids. Here the CDR3 reads CASRASGEETQYF. The CDR3 coding sequence is TGTGCCAGCCGGGCTAGCGGGGAAGAGACCCAGTACTTC.

This chain joins TRBV6-4 and TRBJ2-2; 10 positions match TRBD1. The germline V gene has CDR1 MRHNA and CDR2 SNTAGT. There are 15 residues in the CDR3. V gave up 2 bases and J gave up 3 bases; unmatched junction bases: 0. CDR3 residues: CASSDGTGDTGELFF. Here the CDR3 DNA reads TGTGCCAGCAGTGACGGGACAGGGGACACCGGGGAGCTGTTTTTT.

This chain links TRBV7-8 with TRBJ1-4; weak D call: TRBD1 (5 bases). Germline CDR1 and CDR2: SGHVS and FQNEAQ. The V and J ends lost 4 bases and 4 bases respectively, with 13 bases between them. This CDR3 comprises 15 residues. CDR3 coding DNA: TGTGCCAGCAGCTCCTTCACAGGACATAATGAAAAACTGTTTTTT. Translated, it gives CASSSFTGHNEKLFF.

The chain recombines TRBV6-1 with TRBJ1-1; 8 bases agree with TRBD1. The ends lost 2 bases at V and 1 base at J; junction bases unmatched: 6. CDR3 size: 16 residues. From germline, CDR1 is MNHNS and CDR2 SASEGT. DNA of the CDR3: TGTGCCAGCAGTGAAATCATAGGACAGGGGAACACTGAAGCTTTCTTT. Translated: CASSEIIGQGNTEAFF.

This rearrangement joins TRBV7-6 to TRBJ2-5; TRBD2 matches 9 bases. V was pared by 5 bases and J by 1 base, with 11 bases of the junction left unmatched. Germline V gives CDR1 SGHVS, CDR2 FNYEAQ. The CDR3 totals 17 residues. For the CDR3, the DNA is TGTGCCAGCAGCCCCATAGCGGGGGAGCTCCGCCAAGAGACCCAGTACTTC. Its protein is CASSPIAGELRQETQYF. Using reference TRBV7-6 and TRBJ2-5 for the parts outside the CDR3, the full variable domain is GAGVSQSPRYKVTKRGQDVALRCDPISGHVSLYWYRQALGQGPEFLTYFNYEAQQDKSGLPNDRFSAERPEGSISTLTIQRTEQRDSAMYRCASSPIAGELRQETQYFGPGTRLLVL.

This clone was seen a handful of times. J is TRBJ2-1 and V is TRBV7-6; D perhaps matches TRBD1 (6 bases). Trimming shortened V by 0 bases and J by 5 bases, and 14 bases separated the two germline ends. Germline V gene sequence: CDR1 SGHVS, CDR2 FNYEAQ. The CDR3 covers 16 residues. CDR3 bases: TGTGCCAGCAGCTTAGCGGTGGTGGGGGCGAACAATGAGCAGTTCTTC. Translated: CASSLAVVGANNEQFF.

The rearrangement links TRBV4-2 to TRBJ2-3; 13 nucleotides agree with TRBD2. Germline CDR1 and CDR2: LGHNA and YNFKEQ. V was pared by 1 base and J by 2 bases, with 3 bases of the junction left unmatched. This CDR3 spans 17 amino acids. CDR3 in amino acids: CASSQGGLAGDTDTQYF. For the CDR3, the DNA is TGTGCCAGCAGCCAAGGAGGACTAGCGGGGGACACAGATACGCAGTATTTT.

A few counts support this clone. The chain employs TRBV7-9 and TRBJ1-1; D possibly corresponds to TRBD1 (6 bases). Germline V gene sequence: CDR1 SEHNR, CDR2 FQNEAQ (reference sequence). Trimming cost V 8 bases and J 8 bases, with 18 bases left between them. This CDR3 has 13 amino acids. The CDR3 DNA sequence: TGTGCCAGCCCAGCCAAAGGACAGCCGGAAGCTTTCTTT. This sequence encodes CASPAKGQPEAFF.

This clone has more than one count but fewer than ten. The chain couples TRBV11-2 to TRBJ1-4, with D perhaps matching TRBD1 (5 bases). The CDR3 spans 15 residues. Germline lookup yields CDR1 SGHAT and CDR2 FQNNGV. V dropped 3 bases and J dropped 0 bases, with 8 bases sitting between them. The chain's CDR3 is CASSFTGATNEKLFF. CDR3 in DNA: TGTGCCAGCAGCTTTACGGGGGCAACTAATGAAAAACTGTTTTTT.

V is TRBV27 and J is TRBJ1-5; no reliable D call. In germline, CDR1 is MNHEY, CDR2 SMNVEV (reference sequence). Between the trimmed V and J ends, which lost 5 bases and 14 bases, there was a span of 19 bases. This CDR3 comprises 13 residues. The CDR3 DNA is TGTGCCAGCAGTCCCTCGGGAGGGCTGGTTAAGCATTTT. This encodes CASSPSGGLVKHF.

Concerning this clone: This sample includes further DNA sequences coding for the same CDR3. This chain links TRBV9 with TRBJ1-4; tentatively, D is TRBD1 (5 bases). The CDR3 runs 15 residues. CDR1 is SGDLS and CDR2 is YYNGEE in the germline V gene. V was trimmed by 0 bases and J by 4 bases, leaving 10 bases between them. The DNA of the CDR3 is TGTGCCAGCAGCGTAGGGGGCAGGCGTAATGAAAAACTGTTTTTT. Translation: CASSVGGRRNEKLFF.

This rearrangement joins TRBV13 to TRBJ2-5, with D unresolved. Germline CDR1 reads PRHDT; CDR2 reads FYEKMQ (reference sequence). V was pared by 3 bases and J by 5 bases, with 13 bases between. The CDR3 is made up of 14 amino acids. The DNA for the CDR3 is TGTGCCAGCAGCTTTGGGGAACCCTCGGAGACCCAGTACTTC. This encodes CASSFGEPSETQYF.

J is TRBJ2-1 and V is TRBV5-6, with D perhaps TRBD1 (5 bases). Germline CDR1 and CDR2: SGHDT and YYEEEE. V lost 0 bases and J 4 bases, leaving 17 bases between the germline ends. The CDR3 is made up of 17 amino acids. The CDR3 coding sequence is TGTGCCAGCAGCTTGGGGGTCGCCCTGGGGCTTTACAATGAGCAGTTCTTC. Translated: CASSLGVALGLYNEQFF. The full variable domain, in which reference TRBV5-6 and TRBJ2-1 provide the parts outside the CDR3, is DAGVTQSPTHLIKTRGQQVTLRCSPKSGHDTVSWYQQALGQGPQFIFQYYEEEERQRGNFPDRFSGHQFPNYSSELNVNALLLGDSALYLCASSLGVALGLYNEQFFGPGTRLTVL.

The V call is TRBV7-9, the J call TRBJ2-1, with D perhaps TRBD2 (6 bases). Germline loops: CDR1 SEHNR, CDR2 FQNEAQ (reference sequence). The CDR3 contains 15 residues. Trimming took 4 bases from V and 6 from J, leaving 16 bases between them. The CDR3 DNA is TGTGCCAGCAGCTCTCCCCCTATGCGGGGCAATGAGCAGTTCTTC. Translation: CASSSPPMRGNEQFF. Looking up the rest from reference TRBV7-9 and TRBJ2-1 gives the full variable domain: DTGVSQNPRHKITKRGQNVTFRCDPISEHNRLYWYRQTLGQGPEFLTYFQNEAQLEKSRLLSDRFSAERPKGSFSTLEIQRTEQGDSAMYLCASSSPPMRGNEQFFGPGTRLTVL.

The chain has TRBV2 and TRBJ1-2, with TRBD1 identical over 9 bases. This CDR3 contains 15 residues. The junction had 9 bases not matched to a gene; V was cut back by 6 bases and J by 4 bases. Germline assignment: CDR1 SNHLY and CDR2 FYNNEI. CDR3 in DNA: TGTGCCAGCAGGGACACGGGACAGGGCATCTATGGCTACACCTTC. Translating it yields CASRDTGQGIYGYTF.

The chain uses TRBV27 and TRBJ2-7; no reliable D call. Germline CDR1 MNHEY, CDR2 SMNVEV (reference sequence). Trimming removed 5 bases at V and 4 bases at J, with 12 bases between. The CDR3 runs 13 residues. The DNA of the CDR3 is TGTGCCAGCAGTCTAAACCCCAATTACGAGCAGTACTTC. Amino acids: CASSLNPNYEQYF.

CDR3 region: CASSLDRGGYYEQYF. The CDR3 coding sequence is TGTGCCAGCAGCTTAGACAGGGGAGGTTACTACGAGCAGTACTTC. The chain links TRBV11-2 to TRBJ2-7; D is tentatively TRBD1 or TRBD2 (6 bases each). CDR3 length: 15 amino acids. The germline V gene encodes CDR1 SGHAT and CDR2 FQNNGV. V shed 0 bases and J shed 3 bases, with 12 bases lying between them.

The rearrangement joins TRBV29-1 to TRBJ2-5, with TRBD1 matching 7 bases. Germline loops: CDR1 SQVTM, CDR2 ANQGSEA. This CDR3 has 15 amino acids. After removal of 3 bases from V and 2 bases from J, the junction contained 9 bases not matched to a gene. DNA for the CDR3: TGCAGCGTTGAGCTACAGGGGCGCCCTCAAGAGACCCAGTACTTC. Protein product: CSVELQGRPQETQYF.

The chain has TRBV7-7 and TRBJ2-7; D may correspond to TRBD1 or TRBD2 (6 bases each). Trimming removed 0 bases at V and 3 bases at J, with 12 bases between. The CDR3 extends over 15 amino acids. Per germline, CDR1 SSHAT and CDR2 FNYEAQ (reference sequence). CDR3 region: CASSLAPGADYEQYF. CDR3 in DNA: TGTGCCAGCAGCTTAGCGCCGGGGGCAGACTACGAGCAGTACTTC.

This rearrangement joins TRBV7-8 to TRBJ2-3, with D possibly matching TRBD1 (6 bases). CDR1 and CDR2 (germline): SGHVS, FQNEAQ. The length of the CDR3 is 17 residues. V dropped 0 bases and J dropped 2 bases, with 15 bases sitting between them. DNA of the CDR3: TGTGCCAGCAGCTTAGCCTCAGGGGTATTAACCACAGATACGCAGTATTTT. It translates to CASSLASGVLTTDTQYF.

This clone showed up just once. This rearrangement joins TRBV2 to TRBJ2-4; 9 bases align to TRBD1. V was pared by 4 bases and J by 9 bases, with 1 base of the junction left unmatched. The CDR3 is made up of 12 amino acids. Germline V gives CDR1 SNHLY, CDR2 FYNNEI. CDR3 protein: CASSVDRGIQYF. In DNA form, the CDR3 reads TGTGCCAGCAGTGTGGACAGGGGCATTCAGTACTTC.

This clone was picked up one time. A junction boundary mismatches the germline segment, possibly from a read error. This chain uses TRBV2 with TRBJ2-7, with TRBD2 matching 7 bases. Germline loops: CDR1 SNHLY, CDR2 FYNNEI. The CDR3 sequence is 10 residues long. The CDR3 region is CASSELAAAF. The CDR3 nucleotides are TGTGCCAGCAGTGAACTAGCGGCCGCCTTC.

The chain carries TRBV27 and TRBJ2-3; D is uncertain. The CDR3 extends over 14 amino acids. Germline CDR1 and CDR2: MNHEY and SMNVEV (reference sequence). With 6 bases removed from V and 0 bases from J, the gap between germline ends came to 10 bases. The DNA for the CDR3 is TGTGCCAGCAGAAATAGGGCTAGCACAGATACGCAGTATTTT. It encodes CASRNRASTDTQYF.

J is TRBJ1-3 and V is TRBV19, with D hard to call. Between the trimmed V and J ends, which lost 3 bases and 0 bases, there was a span of 6 bases. Germline V gene data show CDR1 as LNHDA and CDR2 as SQIVND (reference sequence). The CDR3 is 14 residues long. Written as DNA, the CDR3 is TGTGCCAGTAGTATCCTCAACTCTGGAAACACCATATATTTT. This sequence encodes CASSILNSGNTIYF.

The chain joins TRBV13 to TRBJ2-5, with 7 bases fitting TRBD1. Germline-derived CDR1 and CDR2 are PRHDT and FYEKMQ (reference sequence). The CDR3 totals 15 residues. Losses at the gene ends were 7 bases for V and 0 bases for J; bases not matched to a gene: 8. CDR3 region: CASTSGRGNQETQYF. In DNA, the CDR3 is TGTGCCAGCACTTCTGGCAGGGGGAACCAAGAGACCCAGTACTTC.

This clone was seen more than once but under ten times. This chain joins TRBV2 and TRBJ1-4; D is ambiguous. CDR3 size: 16 residues. Trimming cost V 3 bases and J 0 bases, with 11 bases left between them. Per germline, CDR1 SNHLY and CDR2 FYNNEI. The CDR3 DNA is TGTGCCAGCAGTGACTCACGGAGAACAACTAATGAAAAACTGTTTTTT. Its protein is CASSDSRRTTNEKLFF.

This sequence joins TRBV27 and TRBJ1-1; 7 bases align to TRBD1. The CDR3 is 16 amino acids. V was clipped by 2 bases and J by 1 base; unmatched bases: 7. Germline V lookup: CDR1 MNHEY, CDR2 SMNVEV (reference sequence). Written as DNA, the CDR3 is TGTGCCAGCAGTTTACGACAGGGAGCAGGGAACACTGAAGCTTTCTTT. It yields the protein CASSLRQGAGNTEAFF.

The chain links TRBV11-2 to TRBJ2-3; tentatively, D is TRBD1 (6 bases). The V end was cut by 5 bases, the J end by 1 base, with 16 bases between. Per the germline V gene, CDR1 is SGHAT and CDR2 is FQNNGV. The CDR3 totals 16 residues. CDR3 nucleotide sequence: TGTGCCAGCAGCCCAATCTCACAGGGTCGCACAGATACGCAGTATTTT. Translating gives CASSPISQGRTDTQYF. Full variable domain (remainder filled in from reference TRBV11-2 and TRBJ2-3): EAGVAQSPRYKIIEKRQSVAFWCNPISGHATLYWYQQILGQGPKLLIQFQNNGVVDDSQLPKDRFSAERLKGVDSTLKIQPAKLEDSAVYLCASSPISQGRTDTQYFGPGTRLTVL.